This T cell receptor (beta chain) derives from a study of cytomegalovirus exposure and HLA in healthy donors. The PCR had 60 Vbeta and 13 Jbeta primers. Measured with immunoSEQ multiplex PCR; TCRdb has only the in-frame clones, and not every one. In the table there are approximately 110,000 clones, about two thirds of which are singletons. Study observations and caveats: Some V segments, including TRBV6-2 and TRBV6-3, were excluded as indistinguishable. According to the study, roughly 160 TCR beta chains were cytomegalovirus-associated.

Only one count was recorded for this clone. Its target is unknown. The V gene lost 6 bases and the J gene lost 7 bases, with 22 bases spanning the gap. There are 15 residues in the CDR3. Germline CDR1 is MDHEN and CDR2 is SYDVKM. The specimen was PBMCs. The V call is TRBV28, the J call TRBJ2-7; possible D gene TRBD1, 6 bases. This TCR derives from a man in his 60s in good health and CMV-seropositive. CDR3 nucleotide sequence: TGTGCCAGCAGACCCGCCGTGGGGGCGGCTGGGGAGCAGTACTTC. It encodes CASRPAVGAAGEQYF.